This TCR beta chain was captured in a study of Ad26.COV2.S vaccination and SARS-CoV-2 variants. Study at large: Intramuscular Ad26.COV2.S doses were given once or twice, 56 days apart.

This clone was recorded once. Its specificity is not known. Stated treatment: around 19 received Ad26.COV2.S at low or high dose, single or two shots; 5 received placebo; per-sample allocation not given. Material that was analyzed had been drawn on day 63 after the first vaccine or placebo injection. Wuhan-strain spike was delivered by a replication-incompetent Ad26 vector. Points from the study as a whole: The study found similar non-spike TCR breadth in vaccine and placebo recipients. CD8+ and CD4+ T cells specific for spike reportedly responded with substantial breadth after vaccination.

Measured with immunoSEQ multiplex PCR; TCRdb has only the in-frame clones, and not every one. The sample includes about 350,000 clones, 65% to 90% of them seen just once. The sample here was peripheral blood, taken in a trial of Ad26.COV2.S vaccine versus placebo. The clonotype originates from a person between 18 and 60 years old who received the Ad26.COV2.S COVID-19 vaccine or a placebo.

The CDR3 DNA reads TGTGCCACCAGTGACAGACAGAAGCATAGCACAGATACGCAGTATTTT. Amino acid sequence: CATSDRQKHSTDTQYF. The rearrangement links TRBV24-1 to TRBJ2-3; a weak D match, TRBD1 (5 bases). The CDR3 is made up of 16 amino acids. Germline values: CDR1 KGHDR, CDR2 SFDVKD. Trimming shortened V by 4 bases and J by 0 bases, and 13 bases separated the two germline ends.